A selection of T cell receptor beta chains follows, all from one sample in a study of long-term antiretroviral therapy in people with HIV. The data were produced by immunoSEQ multiplex PCR, yet TCRdb's version contains in-frame clones alone and is incomplete. The profile shows some 25,000 clones, 80% to 90% of them singletons. Sample: unsorted PBMCs, taken 1.2 years after starting antiretroviral therapy. The receptors stem from a man between 45 and 60 years old with HIV. CDR3s include the opening cysteine and the closing phenylalanine or tryptophan. D genes are given only for firm matches. The listing skips clone size in some rows; elsewhere it reads once, few, many or a size class.

CDR3aa	CDR3nt	v_gene	j_gene	abundance	d_gene
CASRGTPSPRELFF	TGTGCCAGTAGGGGGACTCCCTCTCCCCGGGAGCTGTTTTTT	TRBV19	TRBJ2-2	NA	NA
CASSLGGENNQPQHF	TGTGCCAGCAGCCTTGGGGGGGAAAACAATCAGCCCCAGCATTTT	TRBV7-2	TRBJ1-5	few	NA
CASSLELTGELFF	TGTGCCAGCAGCTTAGAGTTGACCGGGGAGCTGTTTTTT	TRBV7-2	TRBJ2-2	NA	NA
CASSSGAGSSNEQFF	TGTGCCAGCAGCTCGGGGGCAGGGAGCTCGAATGAGCAGTTCTTC	TRBV28	TRBJ2-1	NA	NA
CASSSLGGSRHGYTF	TGTGCCAGCAGTTCCCTCGGGGGCAGCCGACATGGCTACACCTTC	TRBV6-5	TRBJ1-2	NA	NA
CASSQDPGRGEQYF	TGTGCCAGCAGCCAAGATCCGGGTAGAGGCGAGCAGTACTTC	TRBV14	TRBJ2-7	NA	NA
CASSDGGKSNYGYTF	TGTGCCAGCAGCGATGGGGGGAAATCTAACTATGGCTACACCTTC	TRBV11-2	TRBJ1-2	NA	NA
CACSTGINQPQHF	TGTGCCTGTTCGACAGGGATCAATCAGCCCCAGCATTTT	TRBV30	TRBJ1-5	NA	TRBD1
CASSQGTSNYGYTF	TGTGCCAGCAGCCAGGGGACATCTAACTATGGCTACACCTTC	TRBV7-2	TRBJ1-2	once	NA
CASSQFYGQVLGELFF	TGCGCCAGCAGCCAATTCTACGGACAGGTCTTGGGGGAGCTGTTTTTT	TRBV4-1	TRBJ2-2	few	TRBD1
CASSLAIDRVREKLFF	TGTGCCAGCAGCTTAGCTATCGACAGGGTCAGGGAAAAACTGTTTTTT	TRBV7-8	TRBJ1-4	NA	TRBD1
CASSPTGTGNTEAFF	TGTGCCAGCAGCCCAACCGGGACAGGAAACACTGAAGCTTTCTTT	TRBV7-3	TRBJ1-1	NA	TRBD1
CATKRGGETGELFF	TGTGCCACCAAGCGGGGGGGCGAGACCGGGGAGCTGTTTTTT	TRBV28	TRBJ2-2	NA	TRBD2
CASSEYQRGGGGAKNIQYF	TGTGCCAGCAGTGAATATCAACGGGGTGGCGGGGGGGCCAAAAACATTCAGTACTTC	TRBV6-1	TRBJ2-4	NA	TRBD2
CSVESSGNTIYF	TGCAGCGTTGAGTCCTCTGGAAACACCATATATTTT	TRBV29-1	TRBJ1-3	NA	NA
CASSSGGKKTQYF	TGTGCCAGCAGCTCAGGGGGAAAAAAGACCCAGTACTTC	TRBV13	TRBJ2-5	NA	TRBD1
CASSPEGTSGLRVQFF	TGTGCCAGCAGCCCCGAGGGCACTAGCGGACTCCGGGTGCAGTTCTTC	TRBV7-2	TRBJ2-1	NA	TRBD2
CASSIRGTGGSEKLFF	TGTGCCAGCAGCATTAGAGGGACAGGGGGGAGTGAAAAACTGTTTTTT	TRBV7-2	TRBJ1-4	NA	TRBD1
CASSYLTGLNTEAFF	TGTGCCAGCAGCTACTTGACAGGACTGAACACTGAAGCTTTCTTT	TRBV7-9	TRBJ1-1	NA	NA
CASSLVAKEGSGELFF	TGCGCCAGCAGCTTGGTGGCCAAGGAAGGGTCCGGGGAGCTGTTTTTT	TRBV5-1	TRBJ2-2	NA	NA
CARSLNVGETHDNTEAFF	TGTGCCAGAAGCTTGAATGTGGGCGAGACACACGATAACACTGAAGCTTTCTTT	TRBV5-3	TRBJ1-1	NA	NA
CASTPGAGKNEQFF	TGTGCCAGCACCCCGGGGGCAGGGAAAAATGAGCAGTTCTTC	TRBV5-4	TRBJ2-1	NA	NA
CASSSPGQGVSGTQYF	TGCGCCAGCAGCTCCCCGGGGCAGGGTGTGTCGGGTACGCAGTATTTT	TRBV5-1	TRBJ2-3	NA	NA
CASSGDKGGKDEQYF	TGTGCCAGCAGTGGGGACAAGGGGGGCAAAGACGAGCAGTACTTC	TRBV6-1	TRBJ2-7	NA	NA
CASSRRQGGGGELFF	TGCGCCAGCAGCCGGAGACAGGGGGGAGGCGGGGAGCTGTTTTTT	TRBV4-3	TRBJ2-2	once	TRBD1
CASSFQSAYNSPLHF	TGTGCCAGCAGCTTTCAGTCGGCCTATAATTCACCCCTCCACTTT	TRBV7-6	TRBJ1-6	NA	NA
CASSPRVGGYGYTF	TGTGCCAGTAGTCCTCGTGTTGGGGGCTATGGCTACACCTTC	TRBV19	TRBJ1-2	NA	NA
CASSSPTTNYGYTF	TGTGCCAGCAGTTCCCCGACTACTAACTATGGCTACACCTTC	TRBV6-5	TRBJ1-2	NA	NA
CASDWTGMDGYTF	TGTGCCAGCGACTGGACAGGGATGGATGGCTACACCTTC	TRBV2	TRBJ1-2	NA	TRBD1
CSVGTGAVNTEAFF	TGCAGCGTTGGAACAGGCGCCGTGAACACTGAAGCTTTCTTT	TRBV29-1	TRBJ1-1	once	NA
CASTSGTVEAFF	TGTGCCAGCACCTCCGGGACAGTAGAAGCTTTCTTT	TRBV6-5	TRBJ1-1	NA	TRBD1
CASSLDGGEYNEQFF	TGCGCCAGCAGCTTGGATGGGGGGGAGTACAATGAGCAGTTCTTC	TRBV5-1	TRBJ2-1	NA	TRBD2
CATRSGMNTEAFF	TGTGCCACCCGATCGGGAATGAACACTGAAGCTTTCTTT	TRBV25-1	TRBJ1-1	once	NA
CASSLDGYSNQPQHF	TGTGCCAGCAGCTTGGACGGCTATAGCAATCAGCCCCAGCATTTT	TRBV5-5	TRBJ1-5	NA	NA
CASSFEEQSPSYNEQFF	TGTGCCAGCAGCTTTGAAGAACAGAGCCCTTCTTACAATGAGCAGTTCTTC	TRBV11-1	TRBJ2-1	NA	NA
CAIKGGTDSNQPQHF	TGTGCCATCAAAGGGGGGACAGATAGCAATCAGCCCCAGCATTTT	TRBV10-3	TRBJ1-5	NA	TRBD1
CASSLARSRNEQYF	TGTGCCAGCAGTTTGGCCCGGTCAAGAAACGAGCAGTACTTC	TRBV27	TRBJ2-7	once	NA
CASSLVGDEQYF	TGTGCCAGCAGCTTGGTGGGGGACGAGCAGTACTTC	TRBV5-6	TRBJ2-7	NA	NA
CASGQQGHETQYF	TGTGCCAGCGGGCAACAGGGGCACGAGACCCAGTACTTC	TRBV11-1	TRBJ2-5	once	TRBD1
CASRGGLRDTQYF	TGTGCCAGCAGGGGGGGCCTGAGAGATACGCAGTATTTT	TRBV2	TRBJ2-3	once	NA
CASSLRTLNTGELFF	TGTGCCAGCAGTTTACGGACATTGAACACCGGGGAGCTGTTTTTT	TRBV6-1	TRBJ2-2	NA	NA
CASSFRSGATNEKLFF	TGTGCCAGCAGCTTCCGGTCCGGGGCAACTAATGAAAAACTGTTTTTT	TRBV7-9	TRBJ1-4	NA	NA
CASTLSGGFQETQYF	TGTGCCAGCACCCTTAGCGGGGGTTTCCAAGAGACCCAGTACTTC	TRBV6-5	TRBJ2-5	NA	TRBD2
CASSFSLGEQYF	TGTGCCAGCAGCTTTTCGCTTGGAGAGCAGTACTTC	TRBV7-9	TRBJ2-7	NA	NA
CASSQGSGTGGGKPSGQPQHF	TGTGCCAGCAGCCAGGGATCCGGGACAGGGGGCGGAAAACCCTCAGGGCAGCCCCAGCATTTT	TRBV4-2	TRBJ1-5	once	TRBD1
CASVTGVGTEAFF	TGTGCCAGCGTCACAGGGGTAGGTACTGAAGCTTTCTTT	TRBV2	TRBJ1-1	NA	TRBD1
CASSYSQVINTGELFF	TGTGCCAGCAGTTACTCCCAGGTCATTAACACCGGGGAGCTGTTTTTT	TRBV6-5	TRBJ2-2	once	NA
CASSLRQTSSGNTIYF	TGTGCCAGCAGCTTAAGACAGACGAGCTCTGGAAACACCATATATTTT	TRBV7-2	TRBJ1-3	NA	NA
CASSLGQGRSGYTF	TGTGCCAGCAGTCTCGGACAGGGGAGGAGTGGCTACACCTTC	TRBV28	TRBJ1-2	NA	TRBD1
CASSPEGGLNTEAFF	TGTGCCAGCTCACCTGAGGGGGGTTTGAACACTGAAGCTTTCTTT	TRBV18	TRBJ1-1	NA	NA
CASSQGLPGELFF	TGCGCCAGCAGCCAAGGACTCCCCGGGGAGCTGTTTTTT	TRBV4-3	TRBJ2-2	NA	NA
CASSLGGTGEKLFF	TGTGCCAGCAGCTTAGGAGGGACTGGTGAAAAACTGTTTTTT	TRBV7-8	TRBJ1-4	once	NA
CASSPIIITNYGYTF	TGCGCCAGCAGCCCCATTATCATTACTAACTATGGCTACACCTTC	TRBV4-1	TRBJ1-2	few	NA
CASSARPTGAHGYTF	TGTGCCAGCAGCGCCAGACCGACAGGGGCGCATGGCTACACCTTC	TRBV7-6	TRBJ1-2	NA	TRBD1
CSVEARTGNTEAFF	TGCAGCGTTGAAGCTCGGACAGGGAACACTGAAGCTTTCTTT	TRBV29-1	TRBJ1-1	NA	TRBD1